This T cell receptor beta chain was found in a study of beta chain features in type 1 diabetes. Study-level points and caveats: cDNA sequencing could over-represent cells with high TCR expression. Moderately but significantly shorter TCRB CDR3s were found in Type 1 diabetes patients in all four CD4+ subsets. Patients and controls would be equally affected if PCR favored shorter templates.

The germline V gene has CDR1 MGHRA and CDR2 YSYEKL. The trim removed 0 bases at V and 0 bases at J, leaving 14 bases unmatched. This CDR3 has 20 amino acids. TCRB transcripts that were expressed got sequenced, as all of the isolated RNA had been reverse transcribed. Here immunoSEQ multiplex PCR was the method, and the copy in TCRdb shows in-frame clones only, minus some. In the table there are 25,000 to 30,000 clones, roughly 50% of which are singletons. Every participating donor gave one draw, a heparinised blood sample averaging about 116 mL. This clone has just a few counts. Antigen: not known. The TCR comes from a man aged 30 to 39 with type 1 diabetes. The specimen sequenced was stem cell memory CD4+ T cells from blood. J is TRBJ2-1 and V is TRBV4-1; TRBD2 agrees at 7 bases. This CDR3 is CASSQDFLGVRGSSYNEQFF. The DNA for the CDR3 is TGCGCCAGCAGCCAAGATTTTTTAGGTGTGCGGGGGAGCTCCTACAATGAGCAGTTCTTC.